This TCR beta chain stems from a study of blood T cell repertoires in COVID-19 (dated by TCRdb to the early 2020s). About the investigation overall: Samples from collaborators originated in the United States, Italy and Spain and spanned both the acute and convalescent phases of COVID-19. The prospective study material was composed of cDNA or gDNA derived from T cells, B-cell-depleted T cells, or PBMCs. Subjects who had been exposed to COVID-19, were actively infected with it, or had recovered from it provided the deeply sampled blood TCRbeta repertoires that made up the dataset. The repertoires were released in a freely available public database intended as a resource for research on the immune response to SARS-CoV-2. The samples were drawn from the first 160 participants of the ongoing ImmuneRACE study and from some 1,300 subjects provided by 6 global collaborators. Nearly every sample came with metadata listing a de-identified subject ID, COVID-19 status, age in years and sex. Where available, HLA class I and class II types were obtained from metadata supplied by the sample provider rather than from assay-based typing. What the work shows at the level of the full study, not this receptor alone: The amount of clinical and demographic metadata varied by source and participant and was provided uncurated.

Whole blood was collected in K2EDTA tubes by collaborating institutions according to the institutions' own protocols. For TCRbeta analysis, collaborators shipped samples as frozen whole blood, isolated PBMCs, or DNA extracted from either of those sample types. TCRbeta CDR3 regions were amplified from genomic DNA by means of the immunoSEQ Assay, a bias-controlled multiplex PCR. The study's own analysis went as follows. Nucleated cell counts per sample were estimated from amplification of reference gene primers within the assay. To quantify the absolute abundance of each unique TCRbeta CDR3 rearrangement, sequence reads were collapsed and filtered. For each sample, productive Simpson clonality was calculated as the square root of Simpson's diversity index across productive rearrangements. TCRdb re-hosts the immuneACCESS table, in-frame sequences only. Its copies lack some clones; in the studies checked, an unresolved V gene accounts for under half of them, and the cause for the rest is not known. That table supplies the V and J calls and clone size; D and trimming were determined from the DNA. This sample comprises 130,000 or so clones, 60% to 85% of them detected only once. The ten largest make up 16% of the sample.

V is cut back by 3 bases and J by 2 bases, with 11 bases in the junction unmatched. The germline V gene (reference sequence) supplies CDR1 SGHNT and CDR2 YYREEE. The CDR3 spans 19 residues, from the cysteine through the phenylalanine. The only DNA kept is the CDR3, 57 bases in frame from the first base. A word on this clone: Its antigen remains undetermined. No much larger clone is present one base from it, and per-base qualities are unavailable.

The material sequenced was peripheral blood. Recombination joined TRBV5-4 with TRBJ2-4; 13 junctional bases match TRBD2. This TCR was sampled from a man aged 45-60 years with acute or convalescent COVID-19. For the CDR3, the sequence is CASSSTPQLAGGPKNIQYF. The DNA reads TGTGCCAGCAGCTCAACCCCTCAACTAGCGGGGGGGCCCAAAAACATTCAGTACTTC.